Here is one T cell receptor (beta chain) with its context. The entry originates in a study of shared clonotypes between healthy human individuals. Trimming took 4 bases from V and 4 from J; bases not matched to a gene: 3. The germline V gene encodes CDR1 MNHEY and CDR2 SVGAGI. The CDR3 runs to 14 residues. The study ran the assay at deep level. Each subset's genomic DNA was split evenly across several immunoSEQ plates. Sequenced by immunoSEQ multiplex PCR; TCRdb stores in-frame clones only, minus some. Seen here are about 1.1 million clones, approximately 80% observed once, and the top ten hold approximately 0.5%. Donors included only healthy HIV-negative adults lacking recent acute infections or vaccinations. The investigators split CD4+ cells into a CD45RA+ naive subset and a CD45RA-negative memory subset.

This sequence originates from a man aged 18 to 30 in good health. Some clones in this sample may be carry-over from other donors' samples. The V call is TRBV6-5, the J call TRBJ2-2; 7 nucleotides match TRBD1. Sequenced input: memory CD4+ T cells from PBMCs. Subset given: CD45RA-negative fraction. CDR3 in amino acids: CASSSGTATGELFF. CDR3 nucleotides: TGTGCCAGCAGTTCAGGGACAGCCACCGGGGAGCTGTTTTTT.